The present entry profiles one T cell receptor beta chain with its context. A second roughly 6 to 11 cycle PCR used barcoded and J-beta primers. One entry per CDR3 protein results from TCRdb running MiXCR on the 5' RACE reads. The sample holds about 1,400,000 distinct CDR3 sequences; 40% to 50% are singletons and the top ten take less than 8%. This entry is derived from a study of blood T cells in healthy people across ages. The CDR3 contains 14 residues. Trimming cost V 4 bases and J 12 bases; bases outside gene matches: 12. Germline assignment: CDR1 MNHNY and CDR2 SVGAGI (reference sequence). Sequencing input: blood. The sequence came from a woman aged 18-29 years in good health. The chain has TRBV6-6 and TRBJ2-7; 10 bases map to TRBD1. This CDR3 is CASSFQYDRGLGYF. As DNA, the CDR3 is TGTGCCAGCAGTTTCCAATACGACAGGGGGCTAGGGTACTTC.